This TCR beta chain was retrieved from a study of blood T cell repertoires in COVID-19. Looking at the study overall: COVID-19 samples from acute and convalescent phases originated in the United States, Italy and Spain.

J gave up 7 bases and V 2 bases, and 8 bases lay outside the gene matches. The CDR3 is 15 amino acids. Germline lookup yields CDR1 SNHLY and CDR2 FYNNEI. Methods used by the authors: Estimation of nucleated cell counts was performed using reference gene primer amplification. Profiled with immunoSEQ multiplex PCR; TCRdb holds only in-frame clones, not every one. V, J and clone size are those of that table, while D and trimming were read from the DNA. The sample records some 78,000 clones, over 75% being singletons. Sequenced material: peripheral blood. The source of this sequence is a man aged 65 to 85 with active or convalescent COVID-19. V and J are TRBV2 and TRBJ2-7; 10 bases agree with TRBD2. The CDR3 reads CASSEQRGGGIEQYF. The CDR3 nucleotides read TGTGCCAGCAGTGAACAGCGGGGGGGAGGAATAGAGCAGTACTTC.